The 27 T cell receptor beta chains reported below all come from one sample, sequenced in a study of blood T cell repertoires in COVID-19. Sequenced by immunoSEQ multiplex PCR; TCRdb stores in-frame clones only, minus some. The sample holds roughly 75,000 clones, 85% to 90% seen once. Sequenced material: peripheral blood. The receptor source for this set is a man in his sixties with acute or convalescent COVID-19.

The chain carries TRBV30 and TRBJ2-2, with TRBD1 matching over 8 bases. Germline V gives CDR1 GTSNPN, CDR2 SVGIG (reference sequence). The CDR3 runs to 15 residues. Losses at the gene ends were 5 bases for V and 3 bases for J; bases not matched to a gene: 8. CDR3 sequence reads: CAWHRGSGYTGELFF. In DNA form, the CDR3 reads TGTGCCTGGCACAGGGGGAGTGGGTACACCGGGGAGCTGTTTTTT.

Comments on this clone: A read error may account for a junction end that differs from germline. The V gene is TRBV29-1, the J gene TRBJ1-2; TRBD1 might be the D (6 bases). This CDR3 is built from 13 residues. The V gene's germline CDR1 is SQVTM and CDR2 ANQGSEA. The CDR3 region has the DNA TGCAGCGTTGTAATACAGGGTAGCTATGACTACACCTTC. This codes for CSVVIQGSYDYTF.

The chain carries TRBV18 and TRBJ2-5, with TRBD2 identical over 8 bases. The CDR3 runs 17 residues. The germline CDR1 and CDR2 sequences are KGHSH and LQKENI. Trimming took 2 bases from V and 3 from J; bases not matched to a gene: 11. The CDR3 is CASSPEVIAGGKETQYF. CDR3 sequence (DNA): TGTGCCAGCTCACCAGAGGTAATCGCGGGGGGAAAAGAGACCCAGTACTTC.

The rearrangement joins TRBV6-1 to TRBJ2-7; 14 bases are a match to TRBD2. V was clipped by 2 bases and J by 5 bases; unmatched bases: 8. This CDR3 is 17 amino acids long. Germline V lookup: CDR1 MNHNS, CDR2 SASEGT. The chain's CDR3 is CASSESGTSGSINEQYF. For the CDR3, the DNA is TGTGCCAGCAGTGAATCCGGGACTAGCGGGAGTATCAACGAGCAGTACTTC.

This chain joins TRBV5-1 and TRBJ1-4, with a possible D match to TRBD1 (5 bases). Germline lookup yields CDR1 SGHRS and CDR2 YFSETQ. The CDR3 runs 15 residues. V was cut by 0 bases and J by 6 bases, with 12 bases left in between. The CDR3 protein is CASSLVGGLYEKLFF. The CDR3, as DNA: TGCGCCAGCAGCTTGGTGGGGGGTTTATATGAAAAACTGTTTTTT.

The V call is TRBV5-6, the J call TRBJ2-5, with 8 bases lining up with TRBD1. The CDR3 is 14 amino acids. V lost 4 bases to trimming and J lost 2 bases; unmatched junction nucleotides: 4. CDR1 is SGHDT, CDR2 YYEEEE, per germline. CDR3 sequence: CASSRTGLQETQYF. The CDR3 DNA follows: TGTGCCAGCAGCCGGACAGGGCTACAAGAGACCCAGTACTTC.

Of note for this clone: The junction differs from germline at one of its ends, possibly a read error. The rearrangement links TRBV7-8 to TRBJ2-3; 15 bases match TRBD2. This CDR3 is 16 amino acids long. The germline CDR1 and CDR2 sequences are SGHVS and FQNEAQ. CDR3 in DNA: TGTGCCAGCAGCTTCACCTCCGGACTAGCGGGAGGGAGTGGGGATTTT. It codes for CASSFTSGLAGGSGDF.

The chain joins TRBV12-5 to TRBJ1-1; D unresolved. Between the trimmed V and J ends, which lost 5 bases and 1 base, there was a span of 8 bases. The CDR3 runs 13 residues. CDR1 and CDR2 from the germline V gene are LGHNT and FRNRAP. As DNA, the CDR3 is TGTGCTAGTGGTCCATCTAGGAACACTGAAGCTTTCTTT. Protein sequence: CASGPSRNTEAFF. The whole variable domain, filled in from reference TRBV12-5 and TRBJ1-1, reads DARVTQTPRHKVTEMGQEVTMRCQPILGHNTVFWYRQTMMQGLELLAYFRNRAPLDDSGMPKDRFSAEMPDATLATLKIQPSEPRDSAVYFCASGPSRNTEAFFGQGTRLTVV.

This clone was seen more than once but under ten times. The chain has TRBV5-1 and TRBJ2-2; no clear D gene. Trimming cost V 5 bases and J 0 bases, with 8 bases left between them. CDR1 and CDR2 from the germline V gene are SGHRS and YFSETQ. This CDR3 has 14 residues. CDR3 sequence reads: CASRSAPNTGELFF. CDR3 nucleotides: TGCGCCAGCAGGAGCGCACCGAACACCGGGGAGCTGTTTTTT.

The V gene is TRBV3-1 (or the pseudogene TRBV3-2), the J gene TRBJ2-5; D ambiguous. The CDR3 spans 14 residues. Germline CDR1 LGHDT, CDR2 YNNKEL (reference sequence). Trimming cost V 0 bases and J 3 bases, with 8 bases left between them. The CDR3: CASSQDHREETQYF. The CDR3 coding sequence is TGTGCCAGCAGCCAAGATCACAGAGAAGAGACCCAGTACTTC.

This chain links TRBV7-2 with TRBJ2-3; 8 nucleotides agree with TRBD1. Germline-derived CDR1 and CDR2 are SGHTA and FQGNSA. This CDR3 has 15 amino acids. V was clipped by 5 bases and J by 3 bases; unmatched bases: 7. The CDR3 coding sequence is TGTGCCAGCAGCAAAGACAGGGGATTAACAGATACGCAGTATTTT. Translating gives CASSKDRGLTDTQYF.

In its sample, this clone was seen once. The rearrangement uses TRBV5-1 and TRBJ1-1; 9 bases are shared with TRBD1. CDR1 and CDR2 from the germline V gene are SGHRS and YFSETQ. V shed 2 bases, J shed 1 base, and the junction held 3 bases outside the gene matches. The CDR3 loop spans 15 amino acids. CDR3 amino acids: CASSLQGARNTEAFF. The CDR3 nucleotides read TGCGCCAGCAGCTTACAGGGGGCGCGGAACACTGAAGCTTTCTTT.

This chain links TRBV5-5 with TRBJ1-5; 10 nucleotides match TRBD1. The CDR3 covers 20 residues. CDR1 SGHKS and CDR2 YYEKEE come from the germline V gene (reference sequence). V was clipped by 4 bases and J by 2 bases; unmatched bases: 18. The CDR3 here is CASSKAMTGGFEFGNQPQHF. The DNA for the CDR3 is TGTGCCAGCAGCAAAGCAATGACAGGGGGCTTTGAGTTCGGCAATCAGCCCCAGCATTTT. The entire variable domain, with the rest obtained from reference TRBV5-5 and TRBJ1-5, is as follows: DAGVTQSPTHLIKTRGQQVTLRCSPISGHKSVSWYQQVLGQGPQFIFQYYEKEERGRGNFPDRFSARQFPNYSSELNVNALLLGDSALYLCASSKAMTGGFEFGNQPQHFGDGTRLSIL.

The rearrangement joins TRBV9 to TRBJ2-7; 7 nucleotides match TRBD1. V lost 4 bases to trimming and J lost 3 bases; unmatched junction nucleotides: 13. Germline V gene sequence: CDR1 SGDLS, CDR2 YYNGEE. This CDR3 region has 16 residues. CDR3 amino acids: CASSPNRGQRNYEQYF. The CDR3 nucleotides are TGTGCCAGCAGCCCAAATAGGGGGCAGCGGAACTACGAGCAGTACTTC.

In its sample, this clone was seen once. V is TRBV3-1 (or the pseudogene TRBV3-2) and J is TRBJ2-1; 14 bases match TRBD2. This CDR3 spans 17 amino acids. V gave up 1 base and J gave up 7 bases; unmatched junction bases: 6. CDR1 LGHDT and CDR2 YNNKEL come from the germline V gene (reference sequence). For the CDR3, the DNA is TGTGCCAGCAGCCAAGCAGGACTAGCGGGGGGCGGGAATGAGCAGTTCTTC. Protein sequence: CASSQAGLAGGGNEQFF.

This sequence joins TRBV19 and TRBJ1-5, with 8 bases lining up with TRBD1. This CDR3 contains 14 residues. Germline V gene data show CDR1 as LNHDA and CDR2 as SQIVND (reference sequence). V dropped 2 bases and J dropped 5; count of bases not matched to a gene: 2. The CDR3: CASSIQTGDQPQHF. CDR3 coding DNA: TGTGCCAGTAGTATACAGACAGGGGATCAGCCCCAGCATTTT.

This clone was recorded a few times. The chain is built from TRBV10-3 and TRBJ1-5; maybe TRBD1 (6 bases). The CDR3 has 14 amino acids. Trimming took off 5 bases at V and 3 bases at J, with 11 bases between the two ends. CDR1 ENHRY and CDR2 SYGVKD come from the germline V gene. The CDR3 sequence is CAISQGSVNQPQHF. In nucleotides, the CDR3 is TGTGCCATCAGTCAGGGGTCGGTCAATCAGCCCCAGCATTTT.

The genes are TRBV5-1 and TRBJ1-4; D is perhaps TRBD1 (5 bases). CDR1 and CDR2 from the germline V gene are SGHRS and YFSETQ. There are 14 residues in the CDR3. Trimming took off 3 bases at V and 4 bases at J, with 10 bases between the two ends. CDR3 residues: CASSYQGINEKLFF. The CDR3, as DNA: TGCGCCAGCAGCTACCAGGGAATTAATGAAAAACTGTTTTTT.

The chain joins TRBV5-1 to TRBJ1-3, with TRBD1 matching 8 bases. This CDR3 is built from 15 residues. Per germline, CDR1 SGHRS and CDR2 YFSETQ. Germline trimming cut 4 bases from V and 4 bases from J; bases unmatched to any gene: 7. The CDR3 DNA reads as TGCGCCAGCAGCGTAGACAGGGGCGGCGGAAACACCATATATTTT. It specifies CASSVDRGGGNTIYF.

The V gene is TRBV19, the J gene TRBJ1-4; 8 positions match TRBD1. The CDR3 totals 14 residues. The V segment lost 6 bases and the J segment 2 bases; nucleotides outside the gene matches: 2. From germline, CDR1 is LNHDA and CDR2 SQIVND (reference sequence). The CDR3 loop reads CASRRQGTNEKLFF. In nucleotides, the CDR3 is TGTGCCAGTAGAAGACAGGGGACTAATGAAAAACTGTTTTTT.

J is TRBJ1-5 and V is TRBV28; tentatively, D is TRBD1 (6 bases). Trimming left V 6 bases short and J 4 bases short, with 22 bases between. Looked up from germline, CDR1 is MDHEN and CDR2 is SYDVKM. This CDR3 is 17 amino acids long. DNA of the CDR3: TGTGCCAGCAGCGAAGCCACAGGGCTCGAGGGTAATCAGCCCCAGCATTTT. Protein sequence: CASSEATGLEGNQPQHF.

J is TRBJ2-6 and V is TRBV5-1, with 8 bases lining up with TRBD1. Germline V gives CDR1 SGHRS, CDR2 YFSETQ. V trimming: 4 bases; J trimming: 0 bases; junction bases outside the gene matches: 9. The CDR3 length is 18 residues. The CDR3 DNA reads as TGCGCCAGCAGCCAGGGGGCCGGGGGAAGCTCTGGGGCCAACGTCCTGACTTTC. Translated: CASSQGAGGSSGANVLTF.

CDR3 residues: CASSIDGTGGHEQYF. The CDR3 nucleotides are TGTGCCAGTAGTATAGATGGGACAGGGGGCCACGAGCAGTACTTC. V and J are TRBV19 and TRBJ2-7, with 12 bases matching TRBD1. Germline trimming cut 0 bases from V and 5 bases from J; bases unmatched to any gene: 2. The CDR3 runs to 15 residues. CDR1 is LNHDA, CDR2 SQIVND, per germline (reference sequence).

The V call is TRBV9, the J call TRBJ1-6; D possibly corresponds to TRBD1 (6 bases). The CDR3 runs 17 residues. Germline V gene sequence: CDR1 SGDLS, CDR2 YYNGEE. The V and J ends lost 0 bases and 8 bases respectively, with 18 bases between them. This CDR3 reads CASSVAPQGQTDSPLHF. CDR3 bases: TGTGCCAGCAGCGTAGCCCCACAGGGACAAACGGATTCACCCCTCCACTTT.

The chain couples TRBV5-1 to TRBJ1-4, with no clear D. V lost 0 bases and J 3 bases, leaving 9 bases between the germline ends. CDR1 and CDR2 (germline): SGHRS, YFSETQ. The CDR3 is 15 amino acids. The CDR3 DNA sequence: TGCGCCAGCAGCTTGGGTGGGCAGGCTAATGAAAAACTGTTTTTT. Translating it yields CASSLGGQANEKLFF.

The chain uses TRBV10-3 and TRBJ1-1, with D maybe TRBD1 (6 bases). This CDR3 has 14 amino acids. V was shortened by 3 bases and J by 3 bases, with 11 bases between the two germline ends. Germline V gene data show CDR1 as ENHRY and CDR2 as SYGVKD. The CDR3 is CAISDSGGYTEAFF. CDR3 nucleotides: TGTGCCATCAGTGACTCGGGGGGCTACACTGAAGCTTTCTTT.

The chain recombines TRBV24-1 with TRBJ2-1; D might be TRBD2 (6 bases). V dropped 4 bases and J dropped 6 bases, with 12 bases sitting between them. Germline V gene sequence: CDR1 KGHDR, CDR2 SFDVKD. The CDR3 totals 14 residues. The CDR3 protein is CATSDPPSANEQFF. CDR3 in DNA: TGTGCCACCAGTGACCCCCCTAGCGCCAATGAGCAGTTCTTC.